One and the same sample provided the 9 T cell receptor beta chains below, sequenced in a study of T cell clones after liver transplantation. Profiled with immunoSEQ multiplex PCR; TCRdb holds only in-frame clones, not every one. The sample carries tens of thousands of clones, 65% to 85% recorded once. The specimen comprised CD4+ T cells from blood, sampled 46 months after liver transplant. The receptors here all came from a human patient who received a liver transplant. The graft donor may account for some of the T cells.

A few counts support this clone. The genes are TRBV30 and TRBJ1-2, with no clear D. The CDR3 has 11 residues. Germline CDR1 is GTSNPN and CDR2 is SVGIG (reference sequence). With 5 bases removed from V and 5 bases from J, the gap between germline ends came to 9 bases. CDR3 sequence (DNA): TGTGCCTGGTTCGGGATTTATGGCTACACCTTC. This codes for CAWFGIYGYTF.

The chain carries TRBV28 and TRBJ2-3; D ambiguous. The CDR3 is 13 amino acids. Germline CDR1 is MDHEN and CDR2 is SYDVKM. Between the trimmed V and J ends, which lost 5 bases and 7 bases, there was a span of 13 bases. DNA of the CDR3: TGTGCCAGCAGTAGCAGGCGATCAAATACGCAGTATTTT. Protein sequence: CASSSRRSNTQYF. The whole variable domain, remainder taken from reference TRBV28 and TRBJ2-3, is DVKVTQSSRYLVKRTGEKVFLECVQDMDHENMFWYRQDPGLGLRLIYFSYDVKMKEKGDIPEGYSVSREKKERFSLILESASTNQTSMYLCASSSRRSNTQYFGPGTRLTVL.

The chain combines TRBV6-5 with TRBJ1-1; no firm D call. With 2 bases removed from V and 5 bases from J, the gap between germline ends came to 9 bases. The CDR3 sequence is 13 residues long. Germline CDR1 and CDR2: MNHEY and SVGAGI. DNA for the CDR3: TGTGCCAGCAGTTACGGGGTAAGGACTGAAGCTTTCTTT. This sequence encodes CASSYGVRTEAFF.

The chain couples TRBV5-8 to TRBJ2-7; D gene unclear. V gave up 6 bases and J gave up 6 bases, with 25 bases separating them. This CDR3 spans 16 amino acids. Germline assignment: CDR1 SGHTS and CDR2 YDEGEE. The CDR3 coding sequence is TGTGCCAGCACCGATGGGCTAGATCCCAAATTTCTCGAGCAGTACTTC. Protein product: CASTDGLDPKFLEQYF.

The chain carries TRBV4-3 and TRBJ2-1, with 13 bases that match TRBD2. Germline CDR1 and CDR2: LGHNA and YSLEER. The trim removed 4 bases at V and 1 base at J, leaving 7 bases unmatched. The CDR3 length is 18 residues. CDR3 coding DNA: TGCGCCAGCAGCCGTCGCCCGGGACTAGCGGGGTCCTACAATGAGCAGTTCTTC. Translated, it gives CASSRRPGLAGSYNEQFF.

This clone showed up just once. The V gene is TRBV18, the J gene TRBJ1-1; D might be TRBD1 (5 bases). The length of the CDR3 is 14 residues. Germline CDR1 is KGHSH and CDR2 is LQKENI. V gave up 2 bases and J gave up 4 bases, with 11 bases separating them. CDR3 nucleotide sequence: TGTGCCAGCTCACCAGGGGGGTGGGGCACTGAAGCTTTCTTT. It yields the protein CASSPGGWGTEAFF.

This chain connects TRBV29-1 to TRBJ2-5; D might be TRBD1 or TRBD2, each matching 5 bases. The CDR3 extends over 12 amino acids. Germline V gene data show CDR1 as SQVTM and CDR2 as ANQGSEA. Trimming shortened V by 3 bases and J by 5 bases, and 10 bases separated the two germline ends. CDR3: CSVDSRDETQYF. The CDR3 coding sequence is TGCAGCGTTGATTCCAGGGACGAGACCCAGTACTTC.

The rearrangement joins TRBV7-8 to TRBJ2-1, with 10 bases fitting TRBD2. V gave up 5 bases and J gave up 7 bases; unmatched junction bases: 11. This CDR3 spans 16 amino acids. Germline loops: CDR1 SGHVS, CDR2 FQNEAQ. The CDR3 is CASSPYSGRAENEQFF. CDR3 bases: TGTGCCAGCAGCCCCTACAGCGGGAGGGCCGAGAATGAGCAGTTCTTC.

This chain's CDR3 is CASSLLPTVIDEQYF. The CDR3 coding sequence is TGTGCCAGCAGTTTACTCCCGACGGTCATAGACGAGCAGTACTTC. J is TRBJ2-7 and V is TRBV27; no firm D call. Germline CDR1 is MNHEY and CDR2 is SMNVEV (reference sequence). With 2 bases removed from V and 5 bases from J, the gap between germline ends came to 16 bases. The CDR3 loop spans 15 amino acids.